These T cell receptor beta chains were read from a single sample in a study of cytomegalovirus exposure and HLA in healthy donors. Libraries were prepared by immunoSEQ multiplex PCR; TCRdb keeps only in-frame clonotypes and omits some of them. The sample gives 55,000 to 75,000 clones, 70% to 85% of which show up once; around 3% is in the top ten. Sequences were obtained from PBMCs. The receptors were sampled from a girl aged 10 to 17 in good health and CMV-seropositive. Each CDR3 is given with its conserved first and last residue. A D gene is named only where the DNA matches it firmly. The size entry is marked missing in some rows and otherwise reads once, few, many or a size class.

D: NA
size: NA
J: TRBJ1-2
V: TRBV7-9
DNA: TGTGCCAGCAGCACGCCAGGGGACTATGGCTACACCTTC
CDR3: CASSTPGDYGYTF

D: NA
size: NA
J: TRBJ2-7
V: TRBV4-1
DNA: TGCGCCAGCAGCCAAGACGCGGGGCTCTCCTACGAGCAGTACTTC
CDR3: CASSQDAGLSYEQYF

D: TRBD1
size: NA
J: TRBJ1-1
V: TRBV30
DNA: TGTGCCTGGGACAGGGCGAACACTGAAGCTTTCTTT
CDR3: CAWDRANTEAFF

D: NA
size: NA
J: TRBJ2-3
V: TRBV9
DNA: TGTGCCAGCAGCGGGCAGGGCAGCCGGACAGATACGCAGTATTTT
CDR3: CASSGQGSRTDTQYF

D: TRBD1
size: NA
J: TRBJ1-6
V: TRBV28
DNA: TGTGCCAGCAGTTTGTCTACAGGGGGGAGGTCACCCCTCCACTTT
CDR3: CASSLSTGGRSPLHF

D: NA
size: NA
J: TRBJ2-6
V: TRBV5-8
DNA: TGTGCCAGCAGCTCCACAGGATTTCGGCGCTCTGGGGCCAACGTCCTGACTTTC
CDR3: CASSSTGFRRSGANVLTF

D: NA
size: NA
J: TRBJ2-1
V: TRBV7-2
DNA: TGTGCCAGCAGCCAAGGGACTCTCTCCAATGAGCAGTTCTTC
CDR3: CASSQGTLSNEQFF

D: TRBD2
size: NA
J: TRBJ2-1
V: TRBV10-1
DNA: TGCGCCAGCAGTGAGTCGAGACTAGCTTCCAGCTCCTACAATGAGCAGTTCTTC
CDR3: CASSESRLASSSYNEQFF

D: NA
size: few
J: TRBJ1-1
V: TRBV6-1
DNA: TGTGCCAGCAGTGAGACGGGGGGCGCGTACACTGAAGCTTTCTTT
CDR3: CASSETGGAYTEAFF

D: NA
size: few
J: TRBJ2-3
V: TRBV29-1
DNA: TGCAGCGTTGAACCGGAGCACACAGATACGCAGTATTTT
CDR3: CSVEPEHTDTQYF

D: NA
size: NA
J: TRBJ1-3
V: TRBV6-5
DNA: TGTGCCAGCAGTTACCGGGGGAGGTTGTCTGGAAACACCATATATTTT
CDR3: CASSYRGRLSGNTIYF

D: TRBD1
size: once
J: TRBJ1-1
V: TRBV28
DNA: TGTGCCAGCAGTATCTTGACAGGGTTGAACACTGAAGCTTTCTTT
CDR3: CASSILTGLNTEAFF

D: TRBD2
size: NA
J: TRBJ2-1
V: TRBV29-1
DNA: TGCAGCGTTGAAGATCAGGGGCTAGCGGGACTATTTGAGCAGTTCTTC
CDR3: CSVEDQGLAGLFEQFF

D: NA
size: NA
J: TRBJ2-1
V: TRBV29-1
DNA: TGCAGCGTTGCGGGTGGAGTGGGGCACAATGAGCAGTTCTTC
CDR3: CSVAGGVGHNEQFF

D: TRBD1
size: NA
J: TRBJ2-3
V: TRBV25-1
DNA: TGTGCCAGCAGTGAGGACAGGGGGCTAACAGATACGCAGTATTTT
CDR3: CASSEDRGLTDTQYF

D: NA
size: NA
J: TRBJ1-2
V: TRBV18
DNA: TGTGCCAGCTCACCACTGGAATCGGGGTACGGCTACACCTTC
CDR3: CASSPLESGYGYTF

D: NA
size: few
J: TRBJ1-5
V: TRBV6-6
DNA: TGTGCCAGCAGTTCAGGGGTGAGCAGCAATCAGCCCCAGCATTTT
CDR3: CASSSGVSSNQPQHF

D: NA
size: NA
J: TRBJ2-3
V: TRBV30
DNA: TGTGCCTGGGCCCCTTTGGGCGGGCCCGAGGATACGCAGTATTTT
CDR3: CAWAPLGGPEDTQYF

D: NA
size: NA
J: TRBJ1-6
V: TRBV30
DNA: TGTGCCTGGAGTTTCGACAGTAGGGGGTCACCCCTCCACTTT
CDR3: CAWSFDSRGSPLHF

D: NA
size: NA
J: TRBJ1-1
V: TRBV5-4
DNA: TGTGCCAGCAGCCGAGACATGTTGAACACTGAAGCTTTCTTT
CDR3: CASSRDMLNTEAFF

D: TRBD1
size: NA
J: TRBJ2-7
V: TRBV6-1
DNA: TGTGCCAGCAGTGATCTCGGGACAGCCTACGAGCAGTACTTC
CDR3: CASSDLGTAYEQYF

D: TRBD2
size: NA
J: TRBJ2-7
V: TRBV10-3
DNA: TGTGCCGCCGGGACTAGCGGGAGTCCCCTGGTCGAGCAGTACTTC
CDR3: CAAGTSGSPLVEQYF

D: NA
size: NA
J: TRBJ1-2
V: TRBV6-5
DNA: TGTGCCAGCACCAAGGGGGGGCTCGACTATGGCTACACCTTC
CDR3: CASTKGGLDYGYTF

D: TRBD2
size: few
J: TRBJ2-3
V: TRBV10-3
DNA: TGTGCCATCAGTGAGACTAGCGGGACGGATACGCAGTATTTT
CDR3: CAISETSGTDTQYF

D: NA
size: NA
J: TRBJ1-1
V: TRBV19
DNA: TGTGCCAGTGTAGACGGGGTCGAAGCTTTCTTT
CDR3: CASVDGVEAFF

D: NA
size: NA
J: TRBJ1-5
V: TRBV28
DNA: TGTGCCAGCAGTCCTAAACCATATCAGCCCCAGCATTTT
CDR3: CASSPKPYQPQHF

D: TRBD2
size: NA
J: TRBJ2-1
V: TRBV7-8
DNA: TGTGCCAGCAGCTTAGGAAGCGGGGGGGTGTACAATGAGCAGTTCTTC
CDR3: CASSLGSGGVYNEQFF

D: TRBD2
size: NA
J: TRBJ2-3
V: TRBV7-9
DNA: TGTGCCAGCAGCCTAAGGCGGACTAGCGGGATCCCGCCTACAGATACGCAGTATTTT
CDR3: CASSLRRTSGIPPTDTQYF

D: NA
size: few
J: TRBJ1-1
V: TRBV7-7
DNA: TGTGCCAGCAGCTTATCGGTGAACACTGAAGCTTTCTTT
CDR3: CASSLSVNTEAFF

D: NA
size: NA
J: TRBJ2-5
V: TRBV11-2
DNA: TGTGCCAGCAGCTTTGCGGTAGAGACCCAGTACTTC
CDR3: CASSFAVETQYF

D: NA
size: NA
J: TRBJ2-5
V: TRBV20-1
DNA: TGCAGTGCTAGAGCCCGAGAGACCCAGTACTTC
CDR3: CSARARETQYF

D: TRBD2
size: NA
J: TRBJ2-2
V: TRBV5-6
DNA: TGTGCCAGCAGCCGTAGCGGGAGGGCCGGGGAGCTGTTTTTT
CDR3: CASSRSGRAGELFF